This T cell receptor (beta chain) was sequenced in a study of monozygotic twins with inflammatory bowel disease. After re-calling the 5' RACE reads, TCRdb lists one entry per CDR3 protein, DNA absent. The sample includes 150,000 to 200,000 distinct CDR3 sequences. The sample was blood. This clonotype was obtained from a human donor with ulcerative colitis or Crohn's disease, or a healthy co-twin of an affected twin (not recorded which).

The CDR3 sequence is CASSLAPATNEKLFF. The chain recombines TRBV5-1 with TRBJ1-4. This CDR3 spans 15 amino acids. Germline CDR1 reads SGHRS; CDR2 reads YFSETQ. Looking up the rest from reference TRBV5-1 and TRBJ1-4 gives the full variable domain: KAGVTQTPRYLIKTRGQQVTLSCSPISGHRSVSWYQQTPGQGLQFLFEYFSETQRNKGNFPGRFSGRQFSNSRSEMNVSTLELGDSALYLCASSLAPATNEKLFFGSGTQLSVL.